Presented here are 22 T cell receptor beta chains from one specimen sequenced in a study of Ad26.COV2.S vaccination and SARS-CoV-2 variants. TCRdb's table, derived via immunoSEQ multiplex PCR, lists solely in-frame clones and lacks some. The repertoire holds 360,000 or so clones, roughly 91% seen once, with about 3.5% in the top ten. Treatment: about 20 received Ad26.COV2.S at low or high dose, single or two shots; roughly five received placebo; per-sample allocation not given. At day 63 after the first vaccine or placebo injection, samples were drawn. Sequences were derived from peripheral blood, sampled in a trial of Ad26.COV2.S vaccine versus placebo. Receptors originate from a person between 18 and 65 years old who received the Ad26.COV2.S COVID-19 vaccine or a placebo.

Concerning this clone: One end of the junction is discordant with germline, which a read error may explain. The J gene is TRBJ2-1, the V gene TRBV11-3; 8 positions agree with TRBD2. The CDR3 is made up of 16 amino acids. Germline V gene lookup returns CDR1 SGHNT and CDR2 YENEEA. The chain's CDR3 is CARSFDGRGGDNEQFF. The CDR3 bases are TGTGCCCGCAGCTTCGACGGCCGGGGGGGAGACAATGAGCAGTTCTTC.

There are a few counts of this clone. The chain uses TRBV9 and TRBJ2-3, with D unresolved. Germline V gene sequence: CDR1 SGDLS, CDR2 YYNGEE. This CDR3 contains 12 residues. V was cut by 1 base and J by 4 bases, with 4 bases left in between. The CDR3 DNA follows: TGTGCCAGCAGCGTAAATGCAGATACGCAGTATTTT. This encodes CASSVNADTQYF. Complete variable domain (other parts from reference TRBV9 and TRBJ2-3): DSGVTQTPKHLITATGQRVTLRCSPRSGDLSVYWYQQSLDQGLQFLIQYYNGEERAKGNILERFSAQQFPDLHSELNLSSLELGDSALYFCASSVNADTQYFGPGTRLTVL.

This clone has only a few counts. This chain joins TRBV30 and TRBJ1-1; 8 bases align to TRBD1. CDR3 size: 13 residues. CDR1 GTSNPN and CDR2 SVGIG come from the germline V gene (reference sequence). The ends lost 4 bases at V and 12 bases at J; junction bases unmatched: 13. The CDR3 region is CAWTHRGARASFF. The CDR3 nucleotides are TGTGCCTGGACCCACAGGGGGGCCCGGGCGTCTTTCTTT.

This clone was observed a handful of times. The CDR3 is CASSYSSRFTGELFF. CDR3 nucleotide sequence: TGTGCCAGCAGTTACTCGTCACGCTTTACCGGGGAGCTGTTTTTT. The chain recombines TRBV6-5 with TRBJ2-2, with no clear D. The CDR3 runs to 15 residues. V was clipped by 0 bases and J by 5 bases, with 10 bases between them. Germline loops: CDR1 MNHEY, CDR2 SVGAGI.

V is TRBV19 and J is TRBJ2-3, with 12 bases aligning to TRBD2. The CDR3 covers 16 residues. The V and J ends lost 7 bases and 1 base, in that order; junction bases with no gene match: 6. The germline CDR1 and CDR2 sequences are LNHDA and SQIVND (reference sequence). The CDR3 DNA is TGTGCCAGTACTAGCGGGGGGGCCTGGGGCACAGATACGCAGTATTTT. As protein: CASTSGGAWGTDTQYF.

This chain links TRBV29-1 with TRBJ2-5; TRBD2 agrees at 8 bases. Germline V gene data show CDR1 as SQVTM and CDR2 as ANQGSEA. This CDR3 has 14 residues. Germline trimming cut 7 bases from V and 5 bases from J; bases unmatched to any gene: 12. CDR3 sequence: CSAGTARGGETQYF. The CDR3 nucleotides are TGCAGCGCCGGAACGGCCCGCGGGGGGGAGACCCAGTACTTC.

The CDR3 nucleotides are TGTGCCAGCAGTGAAGCAAGGGACAGGGTGAGTTCACCCCTCCACTTT. This encodes CASSEARDRVSSPLHF. The V call is TRBV6-1, the J call TRBJ1-6, with 9 nucleotides matching TRBD1. Germline CDR1 reads MNHNS; CDR2 reads SASEGT. CDR3 length equals 16 residues. The junction had 6 bases not matched to a gene; V was cut back by 0 bases and J by 9 bases.

The V gene is TRBV2, the J gene TRBJ2-7; 9 nucleotides agree with TRBD1. This CDR3 has 14 residues. Germline V lookup: CDR1 SNHLY, CDR2 FYNNEI. V lost 7 bases to trimming and J lost 4 bases; unmatched junction nucleotides: 8. The CDR3 sequence is CASNDRGGRYEQYF. In DNA form, the CDR3 reads TGTGCCAGCAATGACAGGGGGGGACGGTACGAGCAGTACTTC.

V usage is TRBV2 and J usage is TRBJ1-1; D is uncertain. The CDR3 totals 13 residues. The germline V and J ends were trimmed by 2 bases and 5 bases, with 9 bases remaining between them. Germline V gene data show CDR1 as SNHLY and CDR2 as FYNNEI. The CDR3 nucleotides read TGTGCCAGCAGTGAAAGGGCGTCAACTGAAGCTTTCTTT. Its translation is CASSERASTEAFF.

CDR3 residues: CASSTDRQETQYF. The CDR3 coding sequence is TGTGCCAGTAGTACTGACCGCCAAGAGACCCAGTACTTC. The chain recombines TRBV19 with TRBJ2-5; D is undetermined. Germline V lookup: CDR1 LNHDA, CDR2 SQIVND (reference sequence). The CDR3 is 13 residues long. V shed 4 bases and J shed 1 base, with 7 bases lying between them.

The chain joins TRBV4-2 to TRBJ1-6; D may be TRBD1 (5 bases). Germline V gene sequence: CDR1 LGHNA, CDR2 YNFKEQ. This CDR3 region has 15 residues. Trimming took off 0 bases at V and 10 bases at J, with 13 bases between the two ends. The CDR3 DNA reads as TGTGCCAGCAGCCAAGATACAGGCGAGGGGTCACCCCTCCACTTT. The encoded protein is CASSQDTGEGSPLHF.

The chain recombines TRBV6-1 with TRBJ1-3; D remains unclear. The CDR3 is 14 amino acids. The ends were cut back, 1 base at V and 0 bases at J, with 4 bases in the middle. Looked up from germline, CDR1 is MNHNS and CDR2 is SASEGT. CDR3 DNA sequence: TGTGCCAGCAGTGAAGTCTACTCTGGAAACACCATATATTTT. This codes for CASSEVYSGNTIYF.

The J gene is TRBJ1-6, the V gene TRBV7-8, with D perhaps matching TRBD1 (6 bases). Germline CDR1 SGHVS, CDR2 FQNEAQ. V was pared by 4 bases and J by 0 bases, with 13 bases between. The CDR3 is 17 amino acids. The CDR3 DNA is TGTGCCAGCAGCTCGCCTCAGGGGAGCTCCTATAATTCACCCCTCCACTTT. This gives the protein CASSSPQGSSYNSPLHF.

This clone came up once. The J gene is TRBJ1-1, the V gene TRBV19; D is unclear. From germline, CDR1 is LNHDA and CDR2 SQIVND (reference sequence). V was shortened by 2 bases and J by 1 base, with 5 bases between the two germline ends. The CDR3 covers 13 residues. The CDR3 loop is CASSINRNTEAFF. DNA of the CDR3: TGTGCCAGTAGTATAAACAGGAACACTGAAGCTTTCTTT.

This chain uses TRBV6-5 with TRBJ1-5; 8 bases agree with TRBD1. Per the germline V gene, CDR1 is MNHEY and CDR2 is SVGAGI. The J segment lost 4 bases and the V segment lost 5 bases, leaving 1 base of the junction unmatched. The CDR3 has 13 amino acids. The CDR3 sequence: CASSRDRNQPQHF. The CDR3 DNA reads TGTGCCAGCAGTCGGGACAGGAATCAGCCCCAGCATTTT.

This chain uses TRBV4-1 with TRBJ2-1; D remains unclear. With 0 bases removed from V and 1 base from J, the gap between germline ends came to 13 bases. The germline V gene encodes CDR1 MGHRA and CDR2 YSYEKL. The CDR3 is 17 residues long. The CDR3 DNA reads TGCGCCAGCAGCCAAGATAGTGGTAGGTGGTCCTACAATGAGCAGTTCTTC. It is translated as CASSQDSGRWSYNEQFF.

The CDR3 DNA is TGTGCCAGCAGCTCCAACTCTGGAAACACCATATATTTT. Translating gives CASSSNSGNTIYF. The chain uses TRBV7-6 and TRBJ1-3, with D uncertain. Germline V CDR1 and CDR2: SGHVS, FNYEAQ. CDR3 size: 13 residues. The V end was cut by 4 bases, the J end by 0 bases, with 4 bases between.

The chain couples TRBV7-2 to TRBJ2-2, with D uncertain. Per the germline V gene, CDR1 is SGHTA and CDR2 is FQGNSA. Deletions cut 1 base from V and 4 bases from J, with 4 bases between. This CDR3 has 13 residues. The CDR3, as DNA: TGTGCCAGCAGCTTAGGACCCACCGGGGAGCTGTTTTTT. It codes for CASSLGPTGELFF.

The V call is TRBV5-1, the J call TRBJ2-3; D perhaps matches TRBD2 (5 bases). The CDR3 has 15 amino acids. V lost 0 bases, J lost 2 bases, and 10 bases lay in between. Germline loops: CDR1 SGHRS, CDR2 YFSETQ. This CDR3 reads CASSLGGSDTDTQYF. In DNA form, the CDR3 reads TGCGCCAGCAGCTTGGGGGGTAGCGACACAGATACGCAGTATTTT. The complete variable domain, with remaining parts taken from reference TRBV5-1 and TRBJ2-3, reads KAGVTQTPRYLIKTRGQQVTLSCSPISGHRSVSWYQQTPGQGLQFLFEYFSETQRNKGNFPGRFSGRQFSNSRSEMNVSTLELGDSALYLCASSLGGSDTDTQYFGPGTRLTVL.

This chain joins TRBV30 and TRBJ1-1, with D hard to call. The CDR3 contains 12 residues. The V and J ends lost 2 bases and 6 bases respectively, with 10 bases between them. Germline V CDR1 and CDR2: GTSNPN, SVGIG (reference sequence). The CDR3 bases are TGTGCCTGGAGTAGTACGGGAGCTGAAGCTTTCTTT. This gives the protein CAWSSTGAEAFF.

The chain combines TRBV9 with TRBJ1-2, with a weak D call TRBD1 (5 bases). This CDR3 comprises 11 residues. V lost 5 bases and J lost 8, with 10 bases in between. Germline V lookup: CDR1 SGDLS, CDR2 YYNGEE. The CDR3 coding sequence is TGTGCCAGCAGACGGGACTTGGGCTACACCTTC. Protein: CASRRDLGYTF.

The J gene is TRBJ2-7, the V gene TRBV18; D not certain. Looked up from germline, CDR1 is KGHSH and CDR2 is LQKENI. Trimming left V 0 bases short and J 3 bases short, with 9 bases between. CDR3 length equals 14 residues. The CDR3 protein is CASSPPLGIYEQYF. CDR3 in DNA: TGTGCCAGCTCACCACCGTTAGGAATCTACGAGCAGTACTTC.